The T cell receptor (beta chain) under discussion was sequenced for a study of T cells expressing NK-cell markers. Background on the study: Sequencing of TCR beta repertoires drew on sorted CD3+CD56+NKG2C+, CD3+CD56+NKG2C- and CD3+CD56-NKG2C+ T cells. The eight sequenced donors comprised seven who were HCMV-seropositive and one who was seronegative.

TCRdb reprocessed the 5' RACE reads and keeps a single row for each CDR3 protein, giving no DNA. This sample carries 350,000 to 450,000 distinct CDR3 sequences, with around 5.2% going to the ten biggest clones. This CDR3 region has 17 residues. CDR1 is SGHRS, CDR2 YFSETQ, per germline. This chain links TRBV5-1 with TRBJ2-1; checking the TCRdb D call of TRBD2 is not possible without DNA. This TCR derives from a man aged 18 to 69 in good health. Input material: blood T cells: a sorted CD56 or NKG2C T cell subset, CD4+ or CD8+ T cells, or bulk PBMC T cells (not recorded which). CDR3 sequence: CASSPRLLSGGAREQFF.